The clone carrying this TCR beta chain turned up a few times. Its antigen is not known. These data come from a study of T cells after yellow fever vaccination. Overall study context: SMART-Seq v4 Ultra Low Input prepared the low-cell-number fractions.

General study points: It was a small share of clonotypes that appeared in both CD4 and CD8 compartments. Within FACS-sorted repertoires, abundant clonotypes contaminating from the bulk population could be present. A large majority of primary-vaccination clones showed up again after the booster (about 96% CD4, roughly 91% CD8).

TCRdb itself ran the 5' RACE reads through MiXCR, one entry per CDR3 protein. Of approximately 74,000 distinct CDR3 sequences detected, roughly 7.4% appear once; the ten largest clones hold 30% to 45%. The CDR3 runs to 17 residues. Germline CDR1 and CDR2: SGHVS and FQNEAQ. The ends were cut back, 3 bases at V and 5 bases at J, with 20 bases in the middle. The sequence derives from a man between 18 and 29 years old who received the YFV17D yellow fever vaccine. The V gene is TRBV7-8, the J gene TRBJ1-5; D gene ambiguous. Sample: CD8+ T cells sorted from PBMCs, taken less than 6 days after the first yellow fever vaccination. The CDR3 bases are TGTGCCAGCAGCTTCAAGGTTAGGTGGCATAGGGATCAGCCCCAGCATTTT. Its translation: CASSFKVRWHRDQPQHF.